This is a list of T cell receptor beta chains from one sample in a study of T cell responses to AZD1222 COVID-19 vaccine. The method was immunoSEQ multiplex PCR; TCRdb's version includes in-frame clones alone and lacks a portion of them. The data contain about 150,000 clones, more than 85% of them singletons. Sequences were derived from peripheral blood, sampled on day 0 of AZD1222 vaccination. The receptors were gathered from an adult in good health. The CDR3 runs from the conserved cysteine through the conserved F or W. Each record gives: clone size, D gene, V gene, J gene, CDR3 DNA, CDR3 protein. A D gene is named only where the DNA matches it firmly. Expanded clones get a size class; other rows say once, few or many, or leave the size out.

-	TRBD2	TRBV5-1	TRBJ2-2	TGCGCCAGCAGCCCCAGACTAGCGGGGGGCACCGGGGAGCTGTTTTTT	CASSPRLAGGTGELFF
-	-	TRBV5-8	TRBJ1-6	TGTGCCAGCAGCTTGGCCAACTCACCCCTCCACTTT	CASSLANSPLHF
-	-	TRBV4-1	TRBJ1-5	TGCGCCAGCAGCCAAGTGGAGGATAGCAATCAGCCCCAGCATTTT	CASSQVEDSNQPQHF
-	TRBD2	TRBV14	TRBJ2-3	TGTGCCAGCAGCCAGGGGGGACTAGCTATAAATACGCAGTATTTT	CASSQGGLAINTQYF
-	TRBD1	TRBV4-1	TRBJ1-5	TGCGCCAGCAGTCCCCCCAGGGGGGCGTCGGGCAATCAGCCCCAGCATTTT	CASSPPRGASGNQPQHF
-	-	TRBV6-6	TRBJ1-2	TGTGCCAGCAGTTATGGGGACAACTATGGCTACACCTTC	CASSYGDNYGYTF
few	TRBD1	TRBV19	TRBJ1-4	TGTGCCAGTAGGACGGACAGGAGTGAAAAACTGTTTTTT	CASRTDRSEKLFF
-	-	TRBV6-5	TRBJ1-2	TGTGCCAGCAGTCAACCGGGGGGACCGTCCTATGGCTACACCTTC	CASSQPGGPSYGYTF
-	-	TRBV7-9	TRBJ2-3	TGTGCCAGCAGCTTAGGGCGGACTAACACAGATACGCAGTATTTT	CASSLGRTNTDTQYF
-	-	TRBV2	TRBJ2-1	TGTGCCAGCAAACTAATGTGGAATGAGCAGTTCTTC	CASKLMWNEQFF
once	-	TRBV6-2/TRBV6-3	TRBJ1-1	TGTGCCAGCAGATACCATTTGGTAACTGAAGCTTTCTTT	CASRYHLVTEAFF
-	TRBD1	TRBV5-8	TRBJ1-2	TGTGCCAGCAGTGCGGGACAGAACTATGGCTACACCTTC	CASSAGQNYGYTF
-	TRBD2	TRBV9	TRBJ2-3	TGTGCCAGCAGCGTAGGGGACTCTAGCGGGGGGTTGAGTACGCAGTATTTT	CASSVGDSSGGLSTQYF
few	TRBD1	TRBV6-5	TRBJ1-1	TGTGCCAGCAGTCAGAAGGACAGGGCCCTTCCTGAAGCTTTCTTT	CASSQKDRALPEAFF
-	TRBD2	TRBV25-1	TRBJ2-2	TGTGCCAGCAGTGTGGTGGGCGGGACTAGCTACGGCGGGGAGCTGTTTTTT	CASSVVGGTSYGGELFF
-	TRBD1	TRBV19	TRBJ2-5	TGTGCCAGTAGTATGTTGGGACAGGGGGGGCGAGAGACCCAGTACTTC	CASSMLGQGGRETQYF
-	-	TRBV12-3/TRBV12-4	TRBJ2-1	TGTGCCAGCAGCCGACCCCCCTACAATGAGCAGTTCTTC	CASSRPPYNEQFF
-	-	TRBV25-1	TRBJ2-1	TGTGCCAGCAGGACAGCGGACAATGAGCAGTTCTTC	CASRTADNEQFF
-	-	TRBV12-3/TRBV12-4	TRBJ1-1	TGTGCCAGCAGTTTGGAGGGGTTCGCTGAAGCTTTCTTT	CASSLEGFAEAFF
-	-	TRBV6-1	TRBJ2-7	TGTGCCAGCAGTGATATGGGGGCGCAAGAGCAGTACTTC	CASSDMGAQEQYF
-	-	TRBV27	TRBJ1-4	TGTGCCAGCAGTTCGCACCAATCAGGGGCAACTAATGAAAAACTGTTTTTT	CASSSHQSGATNEKLFF
-	-	TRBV7-8	TRBJ1-1	TGTGCCAGCAGCTTAGGTTATAACACTGAAGCTTTCTTT	CASSLGYNTEAFF
-	-	TRBV7-8	TRBJ2-1	TGTGCCAGCAGCTTAAACCCCCGGGACACGGGTCAGCAGTTCTTC	CASSLNPRDTGQQFF
once	-	TRBV20-1	TRBJ1-6	TGCAGTGCTAGTCCGGTGACAAATTCACCCCTCCACTTT	CSASPVTNSPLHF
-	-	TRBV18	TRBJ2-5	TGTGCCAGCTCACCAGTCATTAAAGAGACCCAGTACTTC	CASSPVIKETQYF
-	-	TRBV28	TRBJ1-1	TGTGCCAGCAGTTTTGGGGGGGGATCGGACATGAACACTGAAGCTTTCTTT	CASSFGGGSDMNTEAFF
-	-	TRBV9	TRBJ2-6	TGTGCCAGCAGCCGTACGGGGCCGAAGAAAGTTGTACCGTCTGGGGCCAACGTCCTGACTTTC	CASSRTGPKKVVPSGANVLTF
-	-	TRBV9	TRBJ1-3	TGTGCCAGCAGCGGGGGAAACACCATATATTTT	CASSGGNTIYF
-	-	TRBV7-9	TRBJ1-1	TGTGCCAGCAGCCCTGGACAGTACACTGAAGCTTTCTTT	CASSPGQYTEAFF
-	TRBD1	TRBV6-5	TRBJ2-2	TGTGCCACCCAGGACAGGGCGGAAACCGGGGAGCTGTTTTTT	CATQDRAETGELFF
-	-	TRBV4-3	TRBJ1-1	TGCGCCAGCAGCCAAGTCGGGTTAGGCACTGAAGCTTTCTTT	CASSQVGLGTEAFF
-	TRBD1	TRBV12-3/TRBV12-4	TRBJ2-3	TGTGCCAGCAGTCTCGGACAGGGGTCTTGGTATTTT	CASSLGQGSWYF
-	-	TRBV4-1	TRBJ1-3	TGCGCCAGCAGCCAAGGGGCTTGGGAAGGAAACACCATATATTTT	CASSQGAWEGNTIYF